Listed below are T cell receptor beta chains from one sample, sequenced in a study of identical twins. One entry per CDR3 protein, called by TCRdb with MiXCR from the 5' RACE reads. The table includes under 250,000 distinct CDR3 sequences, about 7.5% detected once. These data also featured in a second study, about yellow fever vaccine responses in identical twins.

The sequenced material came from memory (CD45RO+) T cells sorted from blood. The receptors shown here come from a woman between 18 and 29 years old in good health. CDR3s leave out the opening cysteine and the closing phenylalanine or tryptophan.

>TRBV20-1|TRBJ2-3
SARRAGPTDTQY
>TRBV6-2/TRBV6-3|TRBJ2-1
ASSRKVYNEQF
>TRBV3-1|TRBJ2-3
ASSLTGALDTQY
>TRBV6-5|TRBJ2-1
ASRYSGDPSYNEQF
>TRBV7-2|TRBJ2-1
ASSDWTSASYNEQF
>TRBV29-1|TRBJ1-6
SVSSPDRTFLH
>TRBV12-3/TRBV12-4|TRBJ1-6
ASSLRAGKNSPLH
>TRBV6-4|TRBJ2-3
ASSGASGGLDTQY
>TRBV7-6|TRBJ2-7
ASSLAPGTNIAYEQY
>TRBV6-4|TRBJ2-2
ASSDSAGADTGELF
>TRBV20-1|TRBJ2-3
SARDSLNFFWAQY
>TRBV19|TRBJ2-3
ASSLGRPDTQY
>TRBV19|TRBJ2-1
ASSKGGQGLNEQF
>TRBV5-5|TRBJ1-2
ASSLNVNYGYT
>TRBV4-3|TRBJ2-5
ASSVGQGQETQY
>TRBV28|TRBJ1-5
ASRPTDGYSNQPQH
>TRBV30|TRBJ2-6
AWRGAPGANVLT
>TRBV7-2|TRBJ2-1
ASRAGREQF
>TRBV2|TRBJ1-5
ASQAGLINQPQH
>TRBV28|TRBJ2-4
ASRPGGFHLAKNIQY
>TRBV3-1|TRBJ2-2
ATCQELAGGGELF
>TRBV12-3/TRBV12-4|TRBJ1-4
ASRITGGNEKLF
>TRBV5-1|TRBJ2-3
ASSLEVPADTQY
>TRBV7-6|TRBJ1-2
ASSWGTANYGYT
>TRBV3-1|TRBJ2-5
ASSPRWASLETQY
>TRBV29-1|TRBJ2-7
SACPHAGEQY
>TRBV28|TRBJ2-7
ASLGQGTEQY
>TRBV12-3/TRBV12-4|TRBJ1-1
ASSPSGRGTEAF
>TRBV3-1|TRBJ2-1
ASTLTSGRDNEQF
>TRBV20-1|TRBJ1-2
SARKQGGGYGYT
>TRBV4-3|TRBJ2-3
ASSPLAGGVTDTQY
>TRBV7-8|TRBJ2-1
ASSLMVSRLAEDEQF
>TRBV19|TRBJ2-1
ASSPPGQGARNEQF
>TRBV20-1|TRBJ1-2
SASRQPSTNYGYT
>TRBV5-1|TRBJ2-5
ASSPTSGSRETQY
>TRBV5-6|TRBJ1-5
AISSGPANQPQH
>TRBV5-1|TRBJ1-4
ASSGDSATNEKLF
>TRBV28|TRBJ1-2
ASVPPGQRDYGYT
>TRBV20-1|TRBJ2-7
SASAGALTYEQY
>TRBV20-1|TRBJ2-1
SARDTGGPYNEQF
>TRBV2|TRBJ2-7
ASRRTDQSYEQY
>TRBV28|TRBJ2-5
ASSLAGGTGQETQY